This T cell receptor (beta chain) originates from a study of blood T cell repertoires in COVID-19. This clone was observed a few times. Some clones are missing from TCRdb's copy, which holds only in-frame ones; the method was immunoSEQ multiplex PCR. The sample contains just over 350,000 clones, 86% of which appear only once. The sample was peripheral blood. The receptor comes from a woman aged 60 to 75 with COVID-19, enrolled during active disease.

CDR3 in amino acids: CASSSKTSGGSSSYEQYF. Here the CDR3 DNA reads TGTGCCAGCAGCTCCAAGACTAGCGGGGGGTCCAGCTCCTACGAGCAGTACTTC. The genes are TRBV7-8 and TRBJ2-7; 13 bases map to TRBD2. This CDR3 contains 18 residues. The J segment lost 0 bases and the V segment lost 4 bases, leaving 9 bases of the junction unmatched. CDR1 and CDR2 from the germline V gene are SGHVS and FQNEAQ.